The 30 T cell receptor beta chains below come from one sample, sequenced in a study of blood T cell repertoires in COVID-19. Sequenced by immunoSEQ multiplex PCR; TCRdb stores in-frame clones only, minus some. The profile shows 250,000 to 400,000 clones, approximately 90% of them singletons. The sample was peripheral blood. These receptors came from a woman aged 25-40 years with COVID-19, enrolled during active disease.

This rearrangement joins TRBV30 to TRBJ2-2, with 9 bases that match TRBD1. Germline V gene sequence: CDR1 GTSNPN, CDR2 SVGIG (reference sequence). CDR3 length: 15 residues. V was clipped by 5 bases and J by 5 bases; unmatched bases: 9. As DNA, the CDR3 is TGTGCCTGGGGGTACCGGGACAGGGCGACCGGGGAGCTGTTTTTT. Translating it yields CAWGYRDRATGELFF.

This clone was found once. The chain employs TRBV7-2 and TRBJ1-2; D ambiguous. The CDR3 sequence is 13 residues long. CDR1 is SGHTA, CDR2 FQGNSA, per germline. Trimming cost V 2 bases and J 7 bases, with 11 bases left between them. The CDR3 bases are TGTGCCAGCAGCTTAACCCCAGCGGCTGGCTACACCTTC. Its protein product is CASSLTPAAGYTF.

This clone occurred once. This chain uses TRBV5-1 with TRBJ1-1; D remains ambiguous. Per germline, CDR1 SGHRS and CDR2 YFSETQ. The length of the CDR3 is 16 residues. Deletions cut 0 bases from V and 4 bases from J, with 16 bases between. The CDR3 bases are TGCGCCAGCAGCTTGGCCGGCCGTTACGCGGGCACTGAAGCTTTCTTT. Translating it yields CASSLAGRYAGTEAFF.

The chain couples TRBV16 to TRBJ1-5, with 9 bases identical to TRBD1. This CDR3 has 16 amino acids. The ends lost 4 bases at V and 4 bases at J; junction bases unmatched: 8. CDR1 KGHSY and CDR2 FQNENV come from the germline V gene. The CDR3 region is CASSLRIGTGNQPQHF. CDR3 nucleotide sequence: TGTGCCAGCAGCCTAAGGATTGGGACAGGGAATCAGCCCCAGCATTTT. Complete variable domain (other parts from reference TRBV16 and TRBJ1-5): GEEVAQTPKHLVRGEGQKAKLYCAPIKGHSYVFWYQQVLKNEFKFLISFQNENVFDETGMPKERFSAKCLPNSPCSLEIQATKLEDSAVYFCASSLRIGTGNQPQHFGDGTRLSIL.

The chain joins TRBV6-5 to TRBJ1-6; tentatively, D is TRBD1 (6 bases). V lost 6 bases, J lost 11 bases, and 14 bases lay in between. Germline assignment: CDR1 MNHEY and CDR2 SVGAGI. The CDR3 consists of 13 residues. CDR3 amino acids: CASSRDNTPPLHF. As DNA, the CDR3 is TGTGCCAGCAGCCGGGACAACACCCCACCCCTCCACTTT.

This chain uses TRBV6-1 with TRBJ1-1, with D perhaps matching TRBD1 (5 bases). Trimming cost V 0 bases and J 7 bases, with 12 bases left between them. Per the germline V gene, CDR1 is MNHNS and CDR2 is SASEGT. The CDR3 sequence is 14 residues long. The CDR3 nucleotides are TGTGCCAGCAGTGAAGCGCTTCGGGGGAGTGAAGCTTTCTTT. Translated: CASSEALRGSEAFF.

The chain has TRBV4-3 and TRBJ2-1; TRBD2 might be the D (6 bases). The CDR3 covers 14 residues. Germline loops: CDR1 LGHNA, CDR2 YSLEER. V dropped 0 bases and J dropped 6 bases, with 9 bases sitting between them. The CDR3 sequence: CASSQERGSNEQFF. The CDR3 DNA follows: TGCGCCAGCAGCCAAGAACGGGGGTCCAATGAGCAGTTCTTC.

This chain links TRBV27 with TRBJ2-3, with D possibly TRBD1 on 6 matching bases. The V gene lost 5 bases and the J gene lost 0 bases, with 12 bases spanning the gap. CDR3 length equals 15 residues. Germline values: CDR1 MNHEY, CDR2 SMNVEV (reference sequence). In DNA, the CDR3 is TGTGCCAGCAGTCATCGACAGGCTAGCACAGATACGCAGTATTTT. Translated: CASSHRQASTDTQYF.

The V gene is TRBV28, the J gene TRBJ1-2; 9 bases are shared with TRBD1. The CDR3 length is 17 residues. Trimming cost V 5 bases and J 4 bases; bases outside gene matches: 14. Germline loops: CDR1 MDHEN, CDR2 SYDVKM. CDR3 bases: TGTGCCAGCAGTCCCCTTGGACTTACAGGGGGCTTCTATGGCTACACCTTC. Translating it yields CASSPLGLTGGFYGYTF.

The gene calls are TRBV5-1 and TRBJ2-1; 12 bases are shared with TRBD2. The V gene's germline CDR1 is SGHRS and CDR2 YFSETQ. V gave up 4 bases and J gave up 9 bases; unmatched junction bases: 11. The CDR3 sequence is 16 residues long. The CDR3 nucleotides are TGCGCCAGCAGCCCCGTACTAGCGGGGGGCGGGGGTGAGCAGTTCTTC. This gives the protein CASSPVLAGGGGEQFF.

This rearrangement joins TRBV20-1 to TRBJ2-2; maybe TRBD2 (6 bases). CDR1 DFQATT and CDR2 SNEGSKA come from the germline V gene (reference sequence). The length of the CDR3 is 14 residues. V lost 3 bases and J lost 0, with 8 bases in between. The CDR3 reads CSASSGPNTGELFF. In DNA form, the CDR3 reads TGCAGTGCTAGTAGCGGCCCGAACACCGGGGAGCTGTTTTTT.

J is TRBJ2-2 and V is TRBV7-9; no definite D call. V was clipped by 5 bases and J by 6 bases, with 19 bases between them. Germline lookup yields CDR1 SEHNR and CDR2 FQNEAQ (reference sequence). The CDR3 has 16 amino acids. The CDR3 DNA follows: TGTGCCAGCAGCCTAACTGGTCCCATGGGCCCCGGGGAGCTGTTTTTT. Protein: CASSLTGPMGPGELFF. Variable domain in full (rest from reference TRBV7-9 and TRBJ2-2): DTGVSQNPRHKITKRGQNVTFRCDPISEHNRLYWYRQTLGQGPEFLTYFQNEAQLEKSRLLSDRFSAERPKGSFSTLEIQRTEQGDSAMYLCASSLTGPMGPGELFFGEGSRLTVL.

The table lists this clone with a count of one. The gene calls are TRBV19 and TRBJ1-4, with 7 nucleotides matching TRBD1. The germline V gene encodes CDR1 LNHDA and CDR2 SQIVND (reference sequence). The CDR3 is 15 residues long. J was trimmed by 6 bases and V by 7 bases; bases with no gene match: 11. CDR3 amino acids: CASTIPDRAYEKLFF. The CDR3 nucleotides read TGTGCCAGTACCATACCCGACAGGGCCTATGAAAAACTGTTTTTT.

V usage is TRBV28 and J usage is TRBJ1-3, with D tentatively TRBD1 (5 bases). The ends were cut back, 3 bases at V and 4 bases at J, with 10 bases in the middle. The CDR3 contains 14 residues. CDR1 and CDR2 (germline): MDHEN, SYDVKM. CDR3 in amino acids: CASSFRGIGNTIYF. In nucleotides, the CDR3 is TGTGCCAGCAGTTTTAGGGGAATAGGAAACACCATATATTTT.

CDR3 nucleotide sequence: TGTGCCAGCTCACCGACAGGGGTGAACACTGAAGCTTTCTTT. Its translation is CASSPTGVNTEAFF. This sequence joins TRBV18 and TRBJ1-1, with 8 bases that match TRBD1. Trimming cost V 3 bases and J 0 bases; bases outside gene matches: 0. Germline CDR1 KGHSH, CDR2 LQKENI. The CDR3 sequence is 14 residues long.

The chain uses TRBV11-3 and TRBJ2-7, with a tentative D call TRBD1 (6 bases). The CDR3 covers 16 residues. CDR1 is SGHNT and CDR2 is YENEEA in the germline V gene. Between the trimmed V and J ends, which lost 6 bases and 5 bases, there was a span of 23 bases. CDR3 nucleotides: TGTGCCAGCAGTAAGCAACCAGGGGTGGCGAGGGACGAGCAGTACTTC. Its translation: CASSKQPGVARDEQYF.

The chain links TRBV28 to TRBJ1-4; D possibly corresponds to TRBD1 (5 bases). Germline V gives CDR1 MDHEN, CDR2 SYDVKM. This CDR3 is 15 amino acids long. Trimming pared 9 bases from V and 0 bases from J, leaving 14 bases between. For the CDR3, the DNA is TGTGCCAGTCGCGCGGGGGGAGCAACTAATGAAAAACTGTTTTTT. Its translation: CASRAGGATNEKLFF. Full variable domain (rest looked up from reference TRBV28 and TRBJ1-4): DVKVTQSSRYLVKRTGEKVFLECVQDMDHENMFWYRQDPGLGLRLIYFSYDVKMKEKGDIPEGYSVSREKKERFSLILESASTNQTSMYLCASRAGGATNEKLFFGSGTQLSVL.

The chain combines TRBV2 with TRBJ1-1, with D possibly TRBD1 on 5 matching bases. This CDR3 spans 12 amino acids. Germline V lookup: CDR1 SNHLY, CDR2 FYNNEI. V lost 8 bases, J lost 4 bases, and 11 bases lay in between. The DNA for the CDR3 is TGTGCCAGCCTAGTTAGGGGCACTGAAGCTTTCTTT. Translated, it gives CASLVRGTEAFF.

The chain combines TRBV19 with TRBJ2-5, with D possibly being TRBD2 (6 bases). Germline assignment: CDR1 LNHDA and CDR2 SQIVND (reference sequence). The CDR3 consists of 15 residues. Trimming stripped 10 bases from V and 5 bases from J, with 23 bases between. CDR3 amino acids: CATKQFGGARETQYF. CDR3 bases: TGTGCCACTAAGCAATTCGGAGGGGCGAGGGAGACCCAGTACTTC.

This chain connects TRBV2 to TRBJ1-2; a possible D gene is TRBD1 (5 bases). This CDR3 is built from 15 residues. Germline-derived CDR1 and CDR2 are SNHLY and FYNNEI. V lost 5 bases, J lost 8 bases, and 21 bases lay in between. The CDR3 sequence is CASSRGVQGRVGYTF. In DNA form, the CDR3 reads TGTGCCAGCAGTCGGGGGGTTCAGGGTAGAGTCGGCTACACCTTC.

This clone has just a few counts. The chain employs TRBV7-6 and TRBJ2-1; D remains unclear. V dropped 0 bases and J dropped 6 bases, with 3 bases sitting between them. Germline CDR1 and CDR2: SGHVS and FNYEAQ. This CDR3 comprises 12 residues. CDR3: CASSLASNEQFF. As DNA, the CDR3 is TGTGCCAGCAGCTTAGCCTCCAATGAGCAGTTCTTC.

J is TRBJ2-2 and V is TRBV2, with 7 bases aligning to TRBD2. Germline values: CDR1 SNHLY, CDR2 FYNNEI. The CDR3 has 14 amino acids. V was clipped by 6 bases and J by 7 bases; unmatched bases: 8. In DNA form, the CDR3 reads TGTGCCAGCAGCGGACTAGTCTCGGGCGGGGAGCTGTTTTTT. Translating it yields CASSGLVSGGELFF.

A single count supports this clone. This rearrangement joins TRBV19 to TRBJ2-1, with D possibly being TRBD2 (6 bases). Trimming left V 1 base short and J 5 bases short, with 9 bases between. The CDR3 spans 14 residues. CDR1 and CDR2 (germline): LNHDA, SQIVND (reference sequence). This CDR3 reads CASSIGAGNNEQFF. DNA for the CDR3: TGTGCCAGTAGTATAGGTGCGGGAAACAATGAGCAGTTCTTC.

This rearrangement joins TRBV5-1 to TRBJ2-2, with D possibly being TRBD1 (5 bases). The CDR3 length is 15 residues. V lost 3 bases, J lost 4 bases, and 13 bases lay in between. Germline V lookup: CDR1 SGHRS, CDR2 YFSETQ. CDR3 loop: CASSWAGQGTGELFF. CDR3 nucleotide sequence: TGCGCCAGCAGCTGGGCAGGTCAGGGCACCGGGGAGCTGTTTTTT.

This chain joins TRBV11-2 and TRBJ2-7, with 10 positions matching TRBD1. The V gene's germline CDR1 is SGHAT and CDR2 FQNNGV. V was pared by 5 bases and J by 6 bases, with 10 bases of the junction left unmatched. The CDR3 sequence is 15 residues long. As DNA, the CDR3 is TGTGCCAGCAGCCGCGCCGGGACAGGGGTGTTCGAGCAGTACGTC. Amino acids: CASSRAGTGVFEQYV.

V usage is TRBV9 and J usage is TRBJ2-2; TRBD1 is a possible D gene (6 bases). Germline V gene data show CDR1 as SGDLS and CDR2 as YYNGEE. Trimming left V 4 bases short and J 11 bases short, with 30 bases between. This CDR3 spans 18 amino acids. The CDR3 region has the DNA TGTGCCAGCAGCTTAGGACAGATCCACCGTCGCGGATACCCAGAGCTGTTTTTT. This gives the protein CASSLGQIHRRGYPELFF.

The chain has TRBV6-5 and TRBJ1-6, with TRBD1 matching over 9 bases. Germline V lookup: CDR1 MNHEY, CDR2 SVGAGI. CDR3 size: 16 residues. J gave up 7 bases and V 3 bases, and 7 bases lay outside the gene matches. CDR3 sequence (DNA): TGTGCCAGCAGTTATGGTCCCGGGACAGGGAATTCACCCCTCCACTTT. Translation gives CASSYGPGTGNSPLHF.

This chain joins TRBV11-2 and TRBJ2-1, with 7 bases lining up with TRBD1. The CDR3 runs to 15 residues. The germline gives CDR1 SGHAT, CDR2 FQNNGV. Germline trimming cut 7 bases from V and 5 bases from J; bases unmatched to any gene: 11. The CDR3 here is CASTIQTGLNNEQFF. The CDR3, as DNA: TGTGCCAGCACAATACAGACAGGGCTGAACAATGAGCAGTTCTTC.

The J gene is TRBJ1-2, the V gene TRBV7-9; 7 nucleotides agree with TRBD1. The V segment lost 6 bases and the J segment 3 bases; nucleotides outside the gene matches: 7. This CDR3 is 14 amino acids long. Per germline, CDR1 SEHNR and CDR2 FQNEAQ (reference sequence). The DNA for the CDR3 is TGTGCCAGCAGTAGACCGGGACAGTACTATGGCTACACCTTC. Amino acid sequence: CASSRPGQYYGYTF. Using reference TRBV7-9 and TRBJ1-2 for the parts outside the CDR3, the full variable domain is DTGVSQNPRHKITKRGQNVTFRCDPISEHNRLYWYRQTLGQGPEFLTYFQNEAQLEKSRLLSDRFSAERPKGSFSTLEIQRTEQGDSAMYLCASSRPGQYYGYTFGSGTRLTVV.

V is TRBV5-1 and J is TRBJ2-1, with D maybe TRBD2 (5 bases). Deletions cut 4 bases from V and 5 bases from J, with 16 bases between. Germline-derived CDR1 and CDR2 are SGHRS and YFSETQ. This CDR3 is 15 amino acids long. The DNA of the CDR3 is TGCGCCAGCAGCCCGGCGGGCTCGGTGCACAATGAGCAGTTCTTC. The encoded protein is CASSPAGSVHNEQFF.